This T cell receptor beta chain was obtained from a study of glioma-infiltrating T cells after dendritic cell vaccination. Study outcomes and limitations: Higher TCR clonality did not directly relate to longer survival.

The J segment lost 4 bases and the V segment lost 3 bases, leaving 9 bases of the junction unmatched. The germline CDR1 and CDR2 sequences are GTSNPN and SVGIG (reference sequence). There are 15 residues in the CDR3. A remark on this clone: The antigen remains unidentified.

Time point here: after dendritic cell vaccination, including at tumor progression/relapse. PBMC were collected before vaccination, two weeks after the third vaccination, and at progression. The primer mix had 60 V beta and 13 J beta primers. Data came from immunoSEQ multiplex PCR; TCRdb stores just in-frame clones and leaves some out. The sample contains around 83,000 clones, around 84% of which appear only once. Sequences were derived from blood, sampled after dendritic cell vaccination. The clonotype originates from a human donor with glioblastoma. The genes are TRBV30 and TRBJ1-2; TRBD1 matches 9 bases. CDR3 nucleotides: TGTGCCTGGAGACTACAGGGGGCGCGTGGCTATGGCTACACCTTC. This encodes CAWRLQGARGYGYTF.